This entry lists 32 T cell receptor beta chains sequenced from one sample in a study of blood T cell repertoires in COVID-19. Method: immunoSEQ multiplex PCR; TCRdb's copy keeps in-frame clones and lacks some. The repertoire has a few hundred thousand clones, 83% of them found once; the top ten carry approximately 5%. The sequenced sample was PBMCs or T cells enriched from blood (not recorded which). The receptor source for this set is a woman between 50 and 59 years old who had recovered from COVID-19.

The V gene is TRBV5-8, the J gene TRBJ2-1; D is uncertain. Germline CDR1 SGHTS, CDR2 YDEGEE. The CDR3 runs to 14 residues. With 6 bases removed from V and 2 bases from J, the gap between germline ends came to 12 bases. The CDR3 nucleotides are TGTGCCAGCAATTTGGGCGATACCTACAATGAGCAGTTCTTC. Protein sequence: CASNLGDTYNEQFF. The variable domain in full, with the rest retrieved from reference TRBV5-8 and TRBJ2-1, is EAGVTQSPTHLIKTRGQQATLRCSPISGHTSVYWYQQALGLGLQFLLWYDEGEERNRGNFPPRFSGRQFPNYSSELNVNALELEDSALYLCASNLGDTYNEQFFGPGTRLTVL.

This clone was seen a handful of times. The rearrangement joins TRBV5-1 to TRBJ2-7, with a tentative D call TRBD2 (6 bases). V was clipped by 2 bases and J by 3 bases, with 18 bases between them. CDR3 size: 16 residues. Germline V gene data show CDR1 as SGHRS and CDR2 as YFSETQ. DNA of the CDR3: TGCGCCAGCAGCTTCGGGAGCCCTGCGCTAGACTACGAGCAGTACTTC. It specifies CASSFGSPALDYEQYF.

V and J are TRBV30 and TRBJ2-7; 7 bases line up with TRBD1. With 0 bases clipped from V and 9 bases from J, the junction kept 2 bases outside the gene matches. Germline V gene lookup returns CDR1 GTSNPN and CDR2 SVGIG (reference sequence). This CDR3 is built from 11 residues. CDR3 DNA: TGTGCCTGGAGTGTGTCAGGGGGGCAGTACTTC. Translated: CAWSVSGGQYF.

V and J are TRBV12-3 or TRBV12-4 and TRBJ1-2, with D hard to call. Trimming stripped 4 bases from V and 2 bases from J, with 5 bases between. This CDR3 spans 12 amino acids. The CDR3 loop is CASSSFNYGYTF. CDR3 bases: TGTGCCAGCAGTTCCTTCAACTATGGCTACACCTTC.

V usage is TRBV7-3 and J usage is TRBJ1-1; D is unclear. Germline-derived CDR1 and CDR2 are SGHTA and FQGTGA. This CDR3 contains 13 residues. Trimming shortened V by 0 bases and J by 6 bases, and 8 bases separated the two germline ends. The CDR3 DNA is TGTGCCAGCAGCTTAACGGCTTTCTCTGAAGCTTTCTTT. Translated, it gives CASSLTAFSEAFF.

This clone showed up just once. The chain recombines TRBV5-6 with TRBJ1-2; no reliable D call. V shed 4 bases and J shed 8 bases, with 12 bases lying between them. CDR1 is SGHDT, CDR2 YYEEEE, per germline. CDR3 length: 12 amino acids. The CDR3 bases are TGTGCCAGCAGCCTCCCACCGGAGGGCTACACCTTC. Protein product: CASSLPPEGYTF.

The CDR3 is CASSLYPDTQYF. In nucleotides, the CDR3 is TGCGCCAGCAGCTTGTATCCAGATACGCAGTATTTT. The gene calls are TRBV5-1 and TRBJ2-3; D is uncertain. The CDR3 has 12 amino acids. The V gene's germline CDR1 is SGHRS and CDR2 YFSETQ. V was clipped by 1 base and J by 4 bases, with 4 bases between them.

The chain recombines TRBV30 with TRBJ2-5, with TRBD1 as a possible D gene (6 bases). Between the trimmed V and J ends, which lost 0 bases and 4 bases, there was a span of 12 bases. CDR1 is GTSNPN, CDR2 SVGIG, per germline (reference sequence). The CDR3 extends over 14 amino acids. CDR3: CAWSVWTARETQYF. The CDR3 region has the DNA TGTGCCTGGAGTGTATGGACAGCCCGAGAGACCCAGTACTTC.

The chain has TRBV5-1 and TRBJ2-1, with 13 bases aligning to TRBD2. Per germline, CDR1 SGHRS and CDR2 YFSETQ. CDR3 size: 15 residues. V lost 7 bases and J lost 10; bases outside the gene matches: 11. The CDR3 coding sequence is TGCGCCAGCGGGGCTGGGACTAGCGGGAATGGGGAGCAGTTCTTC. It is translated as CASGAGTSGNGEQFF.

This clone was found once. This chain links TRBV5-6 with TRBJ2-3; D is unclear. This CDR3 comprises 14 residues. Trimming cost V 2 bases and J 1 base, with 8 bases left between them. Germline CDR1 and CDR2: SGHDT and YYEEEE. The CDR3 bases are TGTGCCAGCAGCTTTAAGAGCCGCACAGATACGCAGTATTTT. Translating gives CASSFKSRTDTQYF.

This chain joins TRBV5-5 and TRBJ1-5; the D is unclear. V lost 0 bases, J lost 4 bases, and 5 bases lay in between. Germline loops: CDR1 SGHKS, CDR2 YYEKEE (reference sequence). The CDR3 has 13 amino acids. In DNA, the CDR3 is TGTGCCAGCAGCTTGGAACATAATCAGCCCCAGCATTTT. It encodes CASSLEHNQPQHF.

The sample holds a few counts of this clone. The CDR3 region is CASGHRGRAFF. CDR3 nucleotide sequence: TGTGCCAGCGGACACAGGGGTAGAGCTTTCTTT. The chain employs TRBV9 and TRBJ1-1; TRBD1 matches 7 bases. The CDR3 length is 11 residues. Germline V gene sequence: CDR1 SGDLS, CDR2 YYNGEE. J was trimmed by 10 bases and V by 7 bases; bases with no gene match: 7.

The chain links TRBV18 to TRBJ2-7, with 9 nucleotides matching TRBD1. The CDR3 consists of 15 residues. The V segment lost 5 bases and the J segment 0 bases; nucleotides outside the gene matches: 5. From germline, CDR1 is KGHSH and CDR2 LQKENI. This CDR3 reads CASSAGQGSSYEQYF. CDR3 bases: TGTGCCAGCTCAGCGGGACAGGGCAGCTCCTACGAGCAGTACTTC.

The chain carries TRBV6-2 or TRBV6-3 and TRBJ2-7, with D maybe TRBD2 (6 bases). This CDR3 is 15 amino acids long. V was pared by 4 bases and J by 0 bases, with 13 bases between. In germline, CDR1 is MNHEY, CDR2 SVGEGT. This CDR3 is CASSSASAGSYEQYF. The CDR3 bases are TGTGCCAGCAGTTCCGCTAGCGCCGGCTCCTACGAGCAGTACTTC.

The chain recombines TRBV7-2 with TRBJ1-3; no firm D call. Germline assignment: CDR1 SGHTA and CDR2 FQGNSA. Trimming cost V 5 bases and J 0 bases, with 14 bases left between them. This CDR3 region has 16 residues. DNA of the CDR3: TGTGCCAGCAGCCCGCTCGGCCGGGGCTCTGGAAACACCATATATTTT. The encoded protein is CASSPLGRGSGNTIYF.

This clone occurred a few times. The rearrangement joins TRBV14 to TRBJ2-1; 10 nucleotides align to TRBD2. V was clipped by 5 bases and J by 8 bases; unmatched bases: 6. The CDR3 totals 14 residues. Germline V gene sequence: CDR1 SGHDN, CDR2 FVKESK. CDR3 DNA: TGTGCCAGCAGCTTAGCGGGGGGATTTCATGAGCAGTTCTTC. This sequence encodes CASSLAGGFHEQFF.

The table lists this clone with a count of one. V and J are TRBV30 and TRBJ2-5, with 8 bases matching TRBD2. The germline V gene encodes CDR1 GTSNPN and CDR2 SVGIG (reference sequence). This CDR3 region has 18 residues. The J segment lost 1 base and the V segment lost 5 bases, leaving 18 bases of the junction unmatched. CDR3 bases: TGTGCCTGGGGTCCCCGGCGGGGGGCGAGAAACTTCCAAGAGACCCAGTACTTC. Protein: CAWGPRRGARNFQETQYF.

The CDR3 reads CAWSVRSAGNQPQHF. CDR3 bases: TGTGCCTGGAGTGTACGGTCGGCGGGCAATCAGCCCCAGCATTTT. V gene TRBV30 combines with J gene TRBJ1-5, with D unclear. This CDR3 has 15 amino acids. The V gene lost 0 bases and the J gene lost 2 bases, with 11 bases spanning the gap. Germline CDR1 is GTSNPN and CDR2 is SVGIG (reference sequence).

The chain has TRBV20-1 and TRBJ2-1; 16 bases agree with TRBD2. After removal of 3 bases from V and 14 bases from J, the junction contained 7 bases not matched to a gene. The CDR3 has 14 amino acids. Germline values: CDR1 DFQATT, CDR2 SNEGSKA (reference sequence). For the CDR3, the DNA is TGCAGTGCTAGTGGGACTAGCGGGAGGGCCGGAGAGTTCTTC. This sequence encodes CSASGTSGRAGEFF.

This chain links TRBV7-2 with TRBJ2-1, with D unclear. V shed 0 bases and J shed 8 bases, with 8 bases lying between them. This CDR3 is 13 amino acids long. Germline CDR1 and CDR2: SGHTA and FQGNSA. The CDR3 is CASSLAIYHEQFF. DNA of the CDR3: TGTGCCAGCAGCTTAGCGATCTATCATGAGCAGTTCTTC.

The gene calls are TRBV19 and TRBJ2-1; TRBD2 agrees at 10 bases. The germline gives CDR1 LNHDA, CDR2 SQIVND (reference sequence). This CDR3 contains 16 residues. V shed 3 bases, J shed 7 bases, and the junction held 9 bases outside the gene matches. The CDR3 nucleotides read TGTGCCAGTAGTATCTCACCTAGCGGGGGCTTAAATGAGCAGTTCTTC. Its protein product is CASSISPSGGLNEQFF.

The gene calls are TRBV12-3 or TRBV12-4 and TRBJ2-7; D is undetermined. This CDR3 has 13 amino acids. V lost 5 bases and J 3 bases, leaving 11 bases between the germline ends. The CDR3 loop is CASSIQVNYEQYF. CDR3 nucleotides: TGTGCCAGCAGTATCCAGGTCAACTACGAGCAGTACTTC.

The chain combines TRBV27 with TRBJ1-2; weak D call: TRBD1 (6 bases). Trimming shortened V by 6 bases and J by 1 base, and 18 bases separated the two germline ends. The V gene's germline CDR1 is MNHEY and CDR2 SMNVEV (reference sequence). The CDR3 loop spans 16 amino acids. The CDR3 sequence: CASSLTGTSFNYGYTF. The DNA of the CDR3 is TGTGCCAGCAGCCTCACCGGGACAAGTTTTAACTATGGCTACACCTTC.

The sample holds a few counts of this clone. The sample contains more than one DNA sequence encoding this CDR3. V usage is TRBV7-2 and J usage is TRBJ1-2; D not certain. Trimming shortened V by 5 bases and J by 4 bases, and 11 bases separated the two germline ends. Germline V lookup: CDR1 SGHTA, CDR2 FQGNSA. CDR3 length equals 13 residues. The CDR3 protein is CASSAPGSYGYTF. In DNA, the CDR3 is TGTGCCAGCAGCGCTCCGGGAAGCTATGGCTACACCTTC.

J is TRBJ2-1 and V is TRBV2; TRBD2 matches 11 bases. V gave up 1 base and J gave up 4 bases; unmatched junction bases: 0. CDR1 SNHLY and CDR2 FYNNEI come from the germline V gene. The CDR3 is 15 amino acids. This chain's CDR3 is CASSEGLAGYNEQFF. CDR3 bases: TGTGCCAGCAGTGAAGGACTAGCGGGGTACAATGAGCAGTTCTTC.

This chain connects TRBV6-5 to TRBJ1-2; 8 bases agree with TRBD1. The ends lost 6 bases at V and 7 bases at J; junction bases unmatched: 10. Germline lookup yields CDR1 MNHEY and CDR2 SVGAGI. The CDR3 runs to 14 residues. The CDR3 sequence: CASSLAGTGGGYTF. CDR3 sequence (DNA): TGTGCCAGCAGCCTGGCCGGGACAGGCGGTGGCTACACCTTC.

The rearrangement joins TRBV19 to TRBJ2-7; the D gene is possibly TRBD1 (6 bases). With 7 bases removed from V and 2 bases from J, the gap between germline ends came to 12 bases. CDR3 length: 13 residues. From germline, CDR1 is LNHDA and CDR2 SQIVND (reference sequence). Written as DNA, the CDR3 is TGTGCCAGTACCCCGACAGGAGCCTACGAGCAGTACTTC. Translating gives CASTPTGAYEQYF.

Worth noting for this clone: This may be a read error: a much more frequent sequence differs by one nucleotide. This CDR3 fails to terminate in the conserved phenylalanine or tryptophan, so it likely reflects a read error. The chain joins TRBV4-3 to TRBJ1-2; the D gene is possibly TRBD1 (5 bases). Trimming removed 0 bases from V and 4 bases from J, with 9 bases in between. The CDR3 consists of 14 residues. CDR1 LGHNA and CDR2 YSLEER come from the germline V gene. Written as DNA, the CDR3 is TGCGCCAGCAGCCAAGATAGGGGCCCCTATGGCTACACCCTC. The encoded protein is CASSQDRGPYGYTL.

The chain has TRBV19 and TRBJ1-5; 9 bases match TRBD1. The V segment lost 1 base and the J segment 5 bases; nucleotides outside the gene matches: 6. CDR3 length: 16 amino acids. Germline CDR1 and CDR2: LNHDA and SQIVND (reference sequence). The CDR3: CASSIGGTGSHQPQHF. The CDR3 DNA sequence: TGTGCCAGTAGTATAGGGGGGACAGGGAGTCATCAGCCCCAGCATTTT.

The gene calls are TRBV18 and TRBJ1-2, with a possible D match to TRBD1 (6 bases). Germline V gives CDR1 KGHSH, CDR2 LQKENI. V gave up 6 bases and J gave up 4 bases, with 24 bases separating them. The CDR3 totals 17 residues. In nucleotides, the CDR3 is TGTGCCAGCTCGGCCTTCAAGGGGACAAACGAAAGCTATGGCTACACCTTC. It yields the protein CASSAFKGTNESYGYTF.

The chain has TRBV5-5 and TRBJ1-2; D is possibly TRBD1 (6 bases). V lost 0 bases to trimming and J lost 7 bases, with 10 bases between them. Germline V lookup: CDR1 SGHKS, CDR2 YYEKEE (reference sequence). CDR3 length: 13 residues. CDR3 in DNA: TGTGCCAGCAGCTTGGACAGGGTGTTTGGCTACACCTTC. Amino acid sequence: CASSLDRVFGYTF. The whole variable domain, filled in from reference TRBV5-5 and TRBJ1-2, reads DAGVTQSPTHLIKTRGQQVTLRCSPISGHKSVSWYQQVLGQGPQFIFQYYEKEERGRGNFPDRFSARQFPNYSSELNVNALLLGDSALYLCASSLDRVFGYTFGSGTRLTVV.

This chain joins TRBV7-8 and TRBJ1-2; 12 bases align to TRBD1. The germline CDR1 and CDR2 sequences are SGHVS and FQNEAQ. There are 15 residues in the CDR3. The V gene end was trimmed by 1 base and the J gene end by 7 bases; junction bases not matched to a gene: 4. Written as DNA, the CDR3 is TGTGCCAGCAGCTTAGGGGGACAGGGGGCGCGTGGCTACACCTTC. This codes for CASSLGGQGARGYTF.